This T cell receptor beta chain was retrieved from a study of T cell changes during pregnancy in multiple sclerosis. This clone appeared a few times. This CDR3 has 13 amino acids. Trimming shortened V by 2 bases and J by 2 bases, and 9 bases separated the two germline ends. CDR1 and CDR2 from the germline V gene are GTSNPN and SVGIG (reference sequence). Generated by immunoSEQ multiplex PCR, the TCRdb table keeps only in-frame clones and is missing some. The sample consists of some 49,000 clones, approximately 90% of them appearing once. The chain uses TRBV30 and TRBJ1-1, with TRBD1 as a possible D gene (6 bases). The material was CD4+ T cells from peripheral blood mononuclear cells, obtained in the second trimester of pregnancy. The TCR was taken from a female donor in good health, enrolled as a control in a pregnancy study. The CDR3 region is CAWSRQVNTEAFF. CDR3 sequence (DNA): TGTGCCTGGAGTAGACAGGTCAACACTGAAGCTTTCTTT.